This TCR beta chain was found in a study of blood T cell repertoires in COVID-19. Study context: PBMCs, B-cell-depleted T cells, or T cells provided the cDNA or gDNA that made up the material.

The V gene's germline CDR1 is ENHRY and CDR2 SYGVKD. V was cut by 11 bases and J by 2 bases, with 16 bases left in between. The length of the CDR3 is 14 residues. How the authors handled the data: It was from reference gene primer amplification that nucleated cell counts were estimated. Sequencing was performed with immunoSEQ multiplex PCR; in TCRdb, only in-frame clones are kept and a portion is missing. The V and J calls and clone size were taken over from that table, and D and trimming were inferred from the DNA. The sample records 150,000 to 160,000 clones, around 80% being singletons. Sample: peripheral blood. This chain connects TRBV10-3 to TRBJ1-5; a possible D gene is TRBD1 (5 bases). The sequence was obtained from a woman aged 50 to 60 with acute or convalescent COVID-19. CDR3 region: CASGGGGGNQPQHF. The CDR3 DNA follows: TGTGCCTCCGGCGGGGGGGGTGGCAATCAGCCCCAGCATTTT.